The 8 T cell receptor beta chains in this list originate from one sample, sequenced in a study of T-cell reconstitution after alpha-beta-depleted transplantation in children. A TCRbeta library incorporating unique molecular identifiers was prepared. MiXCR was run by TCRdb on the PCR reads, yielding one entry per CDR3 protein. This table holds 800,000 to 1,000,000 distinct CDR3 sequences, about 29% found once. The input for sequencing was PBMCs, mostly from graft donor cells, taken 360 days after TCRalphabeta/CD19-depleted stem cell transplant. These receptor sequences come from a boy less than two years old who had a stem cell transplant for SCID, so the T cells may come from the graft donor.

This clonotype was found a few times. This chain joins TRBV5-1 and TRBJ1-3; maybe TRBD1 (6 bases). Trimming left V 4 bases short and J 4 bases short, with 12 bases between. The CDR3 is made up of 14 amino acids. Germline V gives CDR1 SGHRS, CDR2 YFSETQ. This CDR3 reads CASSDGGLGNTIYF. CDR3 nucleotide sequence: TGCGCCAGCAGCGACGGGGGGCTCGGAAACACCATATATTTT.

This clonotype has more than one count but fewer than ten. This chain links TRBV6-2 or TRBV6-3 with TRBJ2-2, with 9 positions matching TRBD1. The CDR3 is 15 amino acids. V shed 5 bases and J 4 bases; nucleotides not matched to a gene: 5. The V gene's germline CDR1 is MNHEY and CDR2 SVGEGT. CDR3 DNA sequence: TGTGCCAGCAGTCTCTTGACAGGGGGCACCGGGGAGCTGTTTTTT. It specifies CASSLLTGGTGELFF.

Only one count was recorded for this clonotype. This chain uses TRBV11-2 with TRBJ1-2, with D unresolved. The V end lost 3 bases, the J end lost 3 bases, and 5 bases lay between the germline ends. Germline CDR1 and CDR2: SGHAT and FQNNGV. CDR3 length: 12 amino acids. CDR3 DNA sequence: TGTGCCAGCAGCTTCGACGACTATGGCTACACCTTC. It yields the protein CASSFDDYGYTF.

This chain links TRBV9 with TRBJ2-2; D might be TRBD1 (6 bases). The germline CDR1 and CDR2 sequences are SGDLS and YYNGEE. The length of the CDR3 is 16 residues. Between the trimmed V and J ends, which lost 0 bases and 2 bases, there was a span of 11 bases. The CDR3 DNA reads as TGTGCCAGCAGCGTAGAAGTGGGGGCCAACACCGGGGAGCTGTTTTTT. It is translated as CASSVEVGANTGELFF.

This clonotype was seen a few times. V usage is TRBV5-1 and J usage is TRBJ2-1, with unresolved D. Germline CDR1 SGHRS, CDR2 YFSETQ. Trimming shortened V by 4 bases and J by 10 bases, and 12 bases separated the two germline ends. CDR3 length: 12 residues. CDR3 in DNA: TGCGCCAGCAGCAATCATCCACGGGAGCAGTTCTTC. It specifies CASSNHPREQFF.

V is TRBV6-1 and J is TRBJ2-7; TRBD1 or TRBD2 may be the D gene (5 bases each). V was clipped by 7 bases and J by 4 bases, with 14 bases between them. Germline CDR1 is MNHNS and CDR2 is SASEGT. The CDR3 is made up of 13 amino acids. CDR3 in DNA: TGTGCCAGCATCGGGGCATCTGGATACGAGCAGTACTTC. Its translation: CASIGASGYEQYF.

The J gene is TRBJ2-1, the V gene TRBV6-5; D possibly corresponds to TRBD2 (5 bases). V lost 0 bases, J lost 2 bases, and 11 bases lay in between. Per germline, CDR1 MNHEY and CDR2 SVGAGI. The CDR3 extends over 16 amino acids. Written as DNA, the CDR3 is TGTGCCAGCAGTTACTCGAAGGTCGGGACCTACAATGAGCAGTTCTTC. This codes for CASSYSKVGTYNEQFF.

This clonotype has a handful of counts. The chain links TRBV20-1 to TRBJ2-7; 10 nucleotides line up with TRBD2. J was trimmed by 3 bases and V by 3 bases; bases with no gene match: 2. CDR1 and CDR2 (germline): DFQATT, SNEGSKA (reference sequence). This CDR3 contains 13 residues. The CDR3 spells CSARRTSGYEQYF. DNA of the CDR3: TGCAGTGCTAGGAGGACTAGCGGCTACGAGCAGTACTTC.